These 17 T cell receptor beta chains originate from one sample sequenced in a study of sequential checkpoint blockade in melanoma. Treatment defined: randomized to nivolumab then ipilimumab (arm A) or the reverse (arm B). Assay: immunoSEQ multiplex PCR; the TCRdb copy retains only in-frame clones and omits some. The sample lists 15,000 to 20,000 clones, about 67% occurring once. Sequenced material: CD8+ T cells sorted from blood (inferred from file names), taken from a patient given nivolumab and ipilimumab in sequence. The receptor set was obtained from a human donor with melanoma.

This chain joins TRBV7-6 and TRBJ2-5, with D possibly being TRBD2 (6 bases). Trimming removed 6 bases at V and 5 bases at J, with 10 bases between. CDR1 SGHVS and CDR2 FNYEAQ come from the germline V gene. The CDR3 loop spans 12 amino acids. The DNA for the CDR3 is TGTGCCAGCAGTTTAAGCGGGGAGACCCAGTACTTC. Translated, it gives CASSLSGETQYF.

V is TRBV9 and J is TRBJ1-5; TRBD1 aligns across 12 bases. V trimming: 4 bases; J trimming: 9 bases; junction bases outside the gene matches: 5. The CDR3 has 14 residues. CDR1 and CDR2 from the germline V gene are SGDLS and YYNGEE. CDR3 loop: CASSLGTGGSPQHF. CDR3 in DNA: TGTGCCAGCAGCCTGGGGACAGGGGGCTCGCCCCAGCATTTT.

This chain uses TRBV15 with TRBJ1-4; no firm D call. Trimming took off 1 base at V and 4 bases at J, with 10 bases between the two ends. The CDR3 runs to 15 residues. Germline CDR1 LNHNV, CDR2 YYDKDF (reference sequence). The CDR3: CATSRVHTYNEKLFF. DNA for the CDR3: TGTGCCACCAGCAGAGTGCACACGTATAATGAAAAACTGTTTTTT.

This chain uses TRBV5-8 with TRBJ1-1, with D uncertain. The germline V gene has CDR1 SGHTS and CDR2 YDEGEE. Trimming shortened V by 3 bases and J by 11 bases, and 11 bases separated the two germline ends. This CDR3 comprises 11 residues. This chain's CDR3 is CASSSLLGAFF. CDR3 nucleotide sequence: TGTGCCAGCAGCTCGCTCCTGGGCGCTTTCTTT.

V gene TRBV7-8 combines with J gene TRBJ2-1, with 8 positions matching TRBD1. Germline CDR1 is SGHVS and CDR2 is FQNEAQ. The junction had 5 bases not matched to a gene; V was cut back by 5 bases and J by 5 bases. The CDR3 runs to 14 residues. In DNA, the CDR3 is TGTGCCAGCAGCCCGCCGGGACAGGACAATGAGCAGTTCTTC. Translation gives CASSPPGQDNEQFF. The entire variable domain, with the rest obtained from reference TRBV7-8 and TRBJ2-1, is as follows: GAGVSQSPRYKVAKRGQDVALRCDPISGHVSLFWYQQALGQGPEFLTYFQNEAQLDKSGLPSDRFFAERPEGSVSTLKIQRTQQEDSAVYLCASSPPGQDNEQFFGPGTRLTVL.

The chain recombines TRBV27 with TRBJ2-1, with D possibly matching TRBD2 (5 bases). Trimming took 1 base from V and 4 from J, leaving 8 bases between them. The CDR3 is made up of 14 amino acids. Germline CDR1 MNHEY, CDR2 SMNVEV (reference sequence). CDR3 nucleotides: TGTGCCAGCAGTTTATTCCGGGGTTACAATGAGCAGTTCTTC. This codes for CASSLFRGYNEQFF.

This rearrangement joins TRBV5-1 to TRBJ1-6; possible D gene TRBD1, 6 bases. The CDR3 spans 18 residues. V was cut by 6 bases and J by 0 bases, with 19 bases left in between. Germline CDR1 is SGHRS and CDR2 is YFSETQ. CDR3 protein: CASTPYITGSSYNSPLHF. CDR3 bases: TGCGCCAGCACACCGTATATAACAGGGAGCTCCTATAATTCACCCCTCCACTTT.

This chain connects TRBV5-4 to TRBJ1-2; 7 nucleotides match TRBD1. The CDR3 is 15 amino acids. V lost 9 bases and J lost 2; bases outside the gene matches: 13. Germline CDR1 SGHNT, CDR2 YYREEE (reference sequence). The CDR3 loop is CATQSGTALNYGYTF. CDR3 bases: TGTGCCACTCAATCCGGGACAGCGCTCAACTATGGCTACACCTTC.

This clone was counted a few times. The V gene is TRBV6-1, the J gene TRBJ1-6; TRBD1 matches 8 bases. The germline gives CDR1 MNHNS, CDR2 SASEGT. The CDR3 runs to 14 residues. V shed 6 bases and J 7 bases; nucleotides not matched to a gene: 5. CDR3 amino acids: CASSAGQGNSPLHF. In DNA form, the CDR3 reads TGTGCCAGCAGCGCCGGACAGGGCAATTCACCCCTCCACTTT.

This clone has more than one count but fewer than ten. The chain is built from TRBV19 and TRBJ1-1, with D uncertain. The V end was cut by 5 bases, the J end by 2 bases, with 12 bases between. Germline values: CDR1 LNHDA, CDR2 SQIVND (reference sequence). The CDR3 loop spans 14 amino acids. In DNA, the CDR3 is TGTGCCAGTAGTGCCGGGATTATAAACACTGAAGCTTTCTTT. It encodes CASSAGIINTEAFF.

V and J are TRBV15 and TRBJ2-5; 8 bases line up with TRBD1. The end of the DNA fits TRBJ2-7 better, so the J call may be wrong. This CDR3 spans 14 amino acids. CDR1 and CDR2 (germline): LNHNV, YYDKDF (reference sequence). The CDR3 loop is CATSRTGLSYEQYF. The CDR3 nucleotides read TGTGCCACCAGCCGGACAGGGCTTTCCTACGAGCAGTACTTC.

This clone has just one count. The chain uses TRBV4-2 and TRBJ2-3; D might be TRBD2 (5 bases). CDR3 length: 14 amino acids. Per germline, CDR1 LGHNA and CDR2 YNFKEQ. V was trimmed by 1 base and J by 6 bases, leaving 11 bases between them. CDR3 coding DNA: TGTGCCAGCAGCCAAGCGCATGTAGCGGATACGCAGTATTTT. Amino acid sequence: CASSQAHVADTQYF.

This chain uses TRBV9 with TRBJ1-2; D is possibly TRBD1 (5 bases). The CDR3 totals 12 residues. CDR1 is SGDLS and CDR2 is YYNGEE in the germline V gene. V dropped 3 bases and J dropped 4 bases, with 7 bases sitting between them. The CDR3 bases are TGTGCCAGCAGCGGGGGCGGCTATGGCTACACCTTC. Encoded protein: CASSGGGYGYTF.

The J gene is TRBJ2-2, the V gene TRBV10-2, with no clear D. The germline CDR1 and CDR2 sequences are WSHSY and SAAADI. The CDR3 contains 14 residues. Trimming removed 0 bases at V and 5 bases at J, with 7 bases between. The CDR3 nucleotides are TGCGCCAGCAGTGAGTCGAGGAGTACCGGGGAGCTGTTTTTT. Its protein product is CASSESRSTGELFF.

The table lists this clone with a few counts. The V and J genes are TRBV5-1 and TRBJ2-3, with a possible D match to TRBD1 (7 bases). The V and J ends lost 0 bases and 4 bases respectively, with 12 bases between them. CDR3 length equals 15 residues. Per the germline V gene, CDR1 is SGHRS and CDR2 is YFSETQ. The CDR3 sequence is CASSLVSGGSDTQYF. CDR3 DNA sequence: TGCGCCAGCAGCTTGGTTTCAGGGGGGTCAGATACGCAGTATTTT.

The gene calls are TRBV21-1 and TRBJ2-7; TRBD1, the D gene given by the table, was not confirmed from the DNA. TRBV21-1 is a pseudogene. There are 13 residues in the CDR3. The CDR3 here is CASLSDRAYEQYF. In nucleotides, the CDR3 is TGTGCCAGCCTCTCCGACAGGGCCTACGAGCAGTACTTC.

The gene calls are TRBV9 and TRBJ1-2; TRBD1 aligns across 9 bases. CDR3 length: 15 residues. Germline V gives CDR1 SGDLS, CDR2 YYNGEE. Trimming at V came to 3 bases and at J to 8 bases, leaving 11 bases not matched to a gene. Written as DNA, the CDR3 is TGTGCCAGCAGCGCCCCCGGGACAGGGATTGGGGGCTACACCTTC. Translation gives CASSAPGTGIGGYTF. Full variable domain (missing parts from reference TRBV9 and TRBJ1-2): DSGVTQTPKHLITATGQRVTLRCSPRSGDLSVYWYQQSLDQGLQFLIQYYNGEERAKGNILERFSAQQFPDLHSELNLSSLELGDSALYFCASSAPGTGIGGYTFGSGTRLTVV.